A single sample is the source of the 26 T cell receptor beta chains below, sequenced in a study of shared clonotypes between healthy human individuals. The data were produced by immunoSEQ multiplex PCR, yet TCRdb's version contains in-frame clones alone and is incomplete. The table has 700,000 or so clones, about 78% seen once. Material: memory CD4+ T cells sorted from blood. Sample subset: CD45RA-negative fraction. All receptors come from a woman in her 30s in good health.

Remarks on this clone: A read error may explain this, as a much larger clone is one base away. This sample also contains other DNA sequences that code for the same CDR3. The J gene is TRBJ2-1, the V gene TRBV5-4; D may be TRBD2 (5 bases). The germline V gene has CDR1 SGHNT and CDR2 YYREEE (reference sequence). V shed 4 bases and J shed 0 bases, with 11 bases lying between them. CDR3 length: 15 residues. DNA for the CDR3: TGTGCCAGCAGCCAAAGCGGAAGCTCCTACAATGAGCAGTTCTTC. The encoded protein is CASSQSGSSYNEQFF.

V usage is TRBV4-1 and J usage is TRBJ2-7, with D perhaps given as TRBD1 or TRBD2 (5 bases each). The CDR3 length is 11 residues. Germline V CDR1 and CDR2: MGHRA, YSYEKL. V lost 6 bases to trimming and J lost 5 bases, with 8 bases between them. The CDR3 nucleotides are TGCGCCAGCAGGGGGACCAACGAGCAGTACTTC. Its translation is CASRGTNEQYF.

The chain combines TRBV6-5 with TRBJ1-1, with 9 bases aligning to TRBD1. The V gene's germline CDR1 is MNHEY and CDR2 SVGAGI. This CDR3 contains 14 residues. V shed 6 bases, J shed 5 bases, and the junction held 7 bases outside the gene matches. The CDR3 nucleotides are TGTGCCAGCAGATATGGGACAGGGAAAACTGAAGCTTTCTTT. It yields the protein CASRYGTGKTEAFF.

This clone was found a few times. The chain recombines TRBV2 with TRBJ1-5; no clear D gene. The V end lost 4 bases, the J end lost 6 bases, and 7 bases lay between the germline ends. Germline values: CDR1 SNHLY, CDR2 FYNNEI. The CDR3 consists of 12 residues. CDR3 region: CASSGYGQPQHF. CDR3 coding DNA: TGTGCCAGCAGTGGATATGGTCAGCCCCAGCATTTT.

The chain uses TRBV5-4 and TRBJ2-5; D is perhaps TRBD1 (6 bases). The CDR3 consists of 14 residues. CDR1 and CDR2 from the germline V gene are SGHNT and YYREEE (reference sequence). The germline V and J ends were trimmed by 4 bases and 1 base, with 11 bases remaining between them. The CDR3 here is CASSAGQFQETQYF. The CDR3 bases are TGTGCCAGCAGCGCCGGACAGTTCCAAGAGACCCAGTACTTC. Looking up the rest from reference TRBV5-4 and TRBJ2-5 gives the full variable domain: ETGVTQSPTHLIKTRGQQVTLRCSSQSGHNTVSWYQQALGQGPQFIFQYYREEENGRGNFPPRFSGLQFPNYSSELNVNALELDDSALYLCASSAGQFQETQYFGPGTRLLVL.

This chain joins TRBV19 and TRBJ1-1; D may be TRBD1 (6 bases). Per the germline V gene, CDR1 is LNHDA and CDR2 is SQIVND (reference sequence). The CDR3 sequence is 15 residues long. Trimming took off 2 bases at V and 0 bases at J, with 10 bases between the two ends. The CDR3: CASSIRTAMNTEAFF. In nucleotides, the CDR3 is TGTGCCAGTAGTATAAGGACAGCTATGAACACTGAAGCTTTCTTT.

The rearrangement joins TRBV10-3 to TRBJ1-1; no firm D call. CDR3 size: 12 residues. Germline CDR1 is ENHRY and CDR2 is SYGVKD. Trimming took off 10 bases at V and 3 bases at J, with 12 bases between the two ends. CDR3 loop: CATQPKDTEAFF. In DNA form, the CDR3 reads TGTGCCACCCAGCCAAAGGACACTGAAGCTTTCTTT.

The table lists this clone with a few counts. The J gene is TRBJ1-4, the V gene TRBV19, with a possible D match to TRBD1 (5 bases). V lost 3 bases and J lost 10, with 15 bases in between. Germline-derived CDR1 and CDR2 are LNHDA and SQIVND (reference sequence). The CDR3 has 14 amino acids. The CDR3 here is CASSMGYRDSKLFF. Here the CDR3 DNA reads TGTGCCAGTAGTATGGGATACCGGGACTCAAAACTGTTTTTT.

This clone was seen only once. This chain uses TRBV2 with TRBJ2-3; a possible D gene is TRBD2 (6 bases). This CDR3 has 14 amino acids. Looked up from germline, CDR1 is SNHLY and CDR2 is FYNNEI. With 7 bases removed from V and 2 bases from J, the gap between germline ends came to 13 bases. The CDR3 DNA reads as TGTGCCAGCACCCTTAGCGGTCCCACAGATACGCAGTATTTT. Protein sequence: CASTLSGPTDTQYF. Full variable domain (outside the CDR3, taken from reference TRBV2 and TRBJ2-3): EPEVTQTPSHQVTQMGQEVILRCVPISNHLYFYWYRQILGQKVEFLVSFYNNEISEKSEIFDDQFSVERPDGSNFTLKIRSTKLEDSAMYFCASTLSGPTDTQYFGPGTRLTVL.

The chain has TRBV5-1 and TRBJ2-1, with TRBD2 as a possible D gene (6 bases). V was shortened by 5 bases and J by 1 base, with 13 bases between the two germline ends. The CDR3 runs to 15 residues. Germline CDR1 is SGHRS and CDR2 is YFSETQ. CDR3 coding DNA: TGCGCCAGCAGTCCGCTTAGCGGTTCCTACAATGAGCAGTTCTTC. It is translated as CASSPLSGSYNEQFF.

The chain employs TRBV5-1 and TRBJ2-5, with a weak D call TRBD2 (6 bases). Germline values: CDR1 SGHRS, CDR2 YFSETQ. Trimming removed 0 bases at V and 6 bases at J, with 9 bases between. The CDR3 contains 13 residues. CDR3 in amino acids: CASSLAGSQTQYF. In DNA form, the CDR3 reads TGCGCCAGCAGCTTGGCCGGGAGCCAGACCCAGTACTTC.

This chain links TRBV5-1 with TRBJ1-1; D is ambiguous. In germline, CDR1 is SGHRS, CDR2 YFSETQ. The CDR3 has 12 amino acids. Deletions cut 4 bases from V and 1 base from J, with 5 bases between. The CDR3 DNA follows: TGCGCCAGCAGCCGGGGGAACACTGAAGCTTTCTTT. Protein sequence: CASSRGNTEAFF.

This rearrangement joins TRBV11-2 to TRBJ1-1; D is ambiguous. Germline V gene sequence: CDR1 SGHAT, CDR2 FQNNGV. With 1 base removed from V and 1 base from J, the gap between germline ends came to 10 bases. This CDR3 has 15 residues. The CDR3 DNA is TGTGCCAGCAGCTTAGTCGGCGGGGAGAACACTGAAGCTTTCTTT. Encoded protein: CASSLVGGENTEAFF.

The rearrangement uses TRBV7-2 and TRBJ2-3; 8 bases fit TRBD2. Trimming cost V 4 bases and J 0 bases; bases outside gene matches: 6. The germline V gene encodes CDR1 SGHTA and CDR2 FQGNSA. This CDR3 contains 16 residues. CDR3 nucleotides: TGTGCCAGCAGCTCCTCCGGGACTAGAAGCACAGATACGCAGTATTTT. Amino acid sequence: CASSSSGTRSTDTQYF.

V is TRBV6-6 and J is TRBJ2-7; a possible D gene is TRBD1 (6 bases). The CDR3 contains 15 residues. Trimming removed 4 bases at V and 5 bases at J, with 18 bases between. Germline V gene lookup returns CDR1 MNHNY and CDR2 SVGAGI (reference sequence). CDR3 nucleotides: TGTGCCAGCAGTTCCGCCGCGACAGGTGGCCACGAGCAGTACTTC. Protein sequence: CASSSAATGGHEQYF.

The gene calls are TRBV5-1 and TRBJ1-2; no definite D call. CDR1 and CDR2 from the germline V gene are SGHRS and YFSETQ. Trimming took 3 bases from V and 7 from J, leaving 16 bases between them. The CDR3 length is 14 residues. CDR3 loop: CASSSGPGLGGYTF. The CDR3 coding sequence is TGCGCCAGCAGCTCCGGACCCGGGTTGGGTGGCTACACCTTC.

J is TRBJ2-4 and V is TRBV6-5, with unresolved D. Germline CDR1 reads MNHEY; CDR2 reads SVGAGI. V gave up 5 bases and J gave up 7 bases, with 6 bases separating them. This CDR3 contains 11 residues. The CDR3 spells CASSEGNIQYF. In nucleotides, the CDR3 is TGTGCCAGCAGTGAAGGGAACATTCAGTACTTC.

Turning to this clone: The sample has other DNA sequences that encode this CDR3 too. V gene TRBV7-8 combines with J gene TRBJ1-5; D ambiguous. V lost 5 bases and J lost 5, with 10 bases in between. The germline V gene has CDR1 SGHVS and CDR2 FQNEAQ. The CDR3 has 13 amino acids. The CDR3 region has the DNA TGTGCCAGCAGCCGCCAGAGGGATCAGCCCCAGCATTTT. As protein: CASSRQRDQPQHF.

CDR3: CATVFSAYTEAFF. The CDR3 region has the DNA TGTGCCACCGTATTCAGCGCCTACACTGAAGCTTTCTTT. The chain employs TRBV19 and TRBJ1-1; the D is unclear. The CDR3 extends over 13 amino acids. Germline CDR1 LNHDA, CDR2 SQIVND (reference sequence). V lost 10 bases and J lost 3, with 15 bases in between.

The chain combines TRBV11-2 with TRBJ2-3, with 10 positions matching TRBD2. Trimming took 2 bases from V and 2 from J; bases not matched to a gene: 4. The CDR3 totals 16 residues. CDR1 SGHAT and CDR2 FQNNGV come from the germline V gene. This chain's CDR3 is CASSLPSGRNTDTQYF. In DNA form, the CDR3 reads TGTGCCAGCAGCTTACCTAGCGGGAGAAACACAGATACGCAGTATTTT. Combining the CDR3 with reference TRBV11-2 and TRBJ2-3 gives the whole variable domain EAGVAQSPRYKIIEKRQSVAFWCNPISGHATLYWYQQILGQGPKLLIQFQNNGVVDDSQLPKDRFSAERLKGVDSTLKIQPAKLEDSAVYLCASSLPSGRNTDTQYFGPGTRLTVL.

This clone turned up a few times. The chain links TRBV5-5 to TRBJ1-4; TRBD1 might be the D (5 bases). V dropped 2 bases and J dropped 14 bases, with 13 bases sitting between them. The CDR3 runs 12 residues. Germline V gives CDR1 SGHKS, CDR2 YYEKEE (reference sequence). This CDR3 reads CASSFGTLRLFF. Here the CDR3 DNA reads TGTGCCAGCAGCTTCGGGACTCTCCGTCTGTTTTTT.

This clone has just a few counts. V gene TRBV18 combines with J gene TRBJ2-7; unclear D gene. V dropped 0 bases and J dropped 6 bases, with 21 bases sitting between them. Per the germline V gene, CDR1 is KGHSH and CDR2 is LQKENI. CDR3 length equals 17 residues. The DNA for the CDR3 is TGTGCCAGCTCACCACCGTTGGCAGCAGTTGATTCTCGCGAGCAGTACTTC. The encoded protein is CASSPPLAAVDSREQYF.

The chain recombines TRBV18 with TRBJ2-3; D is unresolved. With 2 bases removed from V and 4 bases from J, the gap between germline ends came to 19 bases. This CDR3 comprises 17 residues. CDR1 KGHSH and CDR2 LQKENI come from the germline V gene. In DNA form, the CDR3 reads TGTGCCAGCTCACCAGGATTCCTCGGCGGTAGGGCAGATACGCAGTATTTT. Encoded protein: CASSPGFLGGRADTQYF.

This chain links TRBV4-2 with TRBJ2-5; D possibly corresponds to TRBD2 (5 bases). The V gene's germline CDR1 is LGHNA and CDR2 YNFKEQ. CDR3 length: 14 residues. V lost 0 bases and J lost 6, with 11 bases in between. The CDR3 nucleotides are TGTGCCAGCAGCCAAGATCGGGGAATGCAGACCCAGTACTTC. Its protein product is CASSQDRGMQTQYF.

This clone has just a few counts. This chain connects TRBV30 to TRBJ2-5, with 10 bases matching TRBD2. J was trimmed by 3 bases and V by 1 base; bases with no gene match: 8. This CDR3 is 16 amino acids long. The germline CDR1 and CDR2 sequences are GTSNPN and SVGIG (reference sequence). The CDR3 DNA reads as TGTGCCTGGAGTGAAGGAACCCTAGCGGGGGAAGAGACCCAGTACTTC. It is translated as CAWSEGTLAGEETQYF.

J is TRBJ2-1 and V is TRBV7-2; maybe TRBD2 (5 bases). Trimming stripped 3 bases from V and 12 bases from J, with 12 bases between. The CDR3 totals 12 residues. Looked up from germline, CDR1 is SGHTA and CDR2 is FQGNSA. The CDR3 loop is CASSLDWSPQFF. The CDR3 DNA follows: TGTGCCAGCAGCTTGGACTGGTCTCCGCAGTTCTTC.